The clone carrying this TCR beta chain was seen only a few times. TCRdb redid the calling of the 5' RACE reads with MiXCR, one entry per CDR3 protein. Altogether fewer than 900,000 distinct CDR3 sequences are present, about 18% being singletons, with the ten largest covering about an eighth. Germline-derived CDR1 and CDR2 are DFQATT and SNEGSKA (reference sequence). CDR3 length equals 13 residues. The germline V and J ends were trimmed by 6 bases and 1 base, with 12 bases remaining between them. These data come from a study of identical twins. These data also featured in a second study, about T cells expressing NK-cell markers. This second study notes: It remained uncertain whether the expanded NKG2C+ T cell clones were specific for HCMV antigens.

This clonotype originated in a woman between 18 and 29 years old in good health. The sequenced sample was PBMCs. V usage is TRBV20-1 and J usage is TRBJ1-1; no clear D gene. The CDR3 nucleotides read TGCAGTGCGGAGAGAGCCCAGAACACTGAAGCTTTCTTT. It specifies CSAERAQNTEAFF.